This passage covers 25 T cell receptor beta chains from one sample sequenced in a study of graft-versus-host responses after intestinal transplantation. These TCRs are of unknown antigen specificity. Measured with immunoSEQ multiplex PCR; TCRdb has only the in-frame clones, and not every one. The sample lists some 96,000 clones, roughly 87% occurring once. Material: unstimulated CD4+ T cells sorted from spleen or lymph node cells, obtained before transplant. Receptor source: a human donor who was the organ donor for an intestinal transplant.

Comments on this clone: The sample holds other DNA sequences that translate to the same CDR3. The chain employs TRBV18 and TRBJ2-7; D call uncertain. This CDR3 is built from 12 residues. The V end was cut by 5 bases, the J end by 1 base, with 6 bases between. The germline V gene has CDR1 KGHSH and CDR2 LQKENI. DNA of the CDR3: TGTGCCAGCTCAGGGTCATCCTACGAGCAGTACTTC. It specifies CASSGSSYEQYF.

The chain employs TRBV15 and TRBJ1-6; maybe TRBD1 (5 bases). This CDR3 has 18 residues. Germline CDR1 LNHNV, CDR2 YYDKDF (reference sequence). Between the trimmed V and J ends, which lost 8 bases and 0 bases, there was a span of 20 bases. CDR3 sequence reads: CATSGTYGAGSYNSPLHF. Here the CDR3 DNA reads TGTGCCACCTCGGGGACTTATGGTGCGGGCTCCTATAATTCACCCCTCCACTTT.

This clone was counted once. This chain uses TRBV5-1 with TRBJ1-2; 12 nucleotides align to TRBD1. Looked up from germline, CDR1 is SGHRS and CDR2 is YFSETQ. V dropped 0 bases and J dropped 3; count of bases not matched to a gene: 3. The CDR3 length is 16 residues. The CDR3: CASSLAGTGGYYGYTF. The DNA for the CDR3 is TGCGCCAGCAGCTTGGCCGGGACAGGGGGCTACTATGGCTACACCTTC.

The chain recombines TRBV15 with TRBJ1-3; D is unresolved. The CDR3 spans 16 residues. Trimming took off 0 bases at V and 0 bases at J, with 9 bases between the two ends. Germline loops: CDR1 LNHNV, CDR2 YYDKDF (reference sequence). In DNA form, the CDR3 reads TGTGCCACCAGCAGAGACGGAATCGTCTCTGGAAACACCATATATTTT. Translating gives CATSRDGIVSGNTIYF.

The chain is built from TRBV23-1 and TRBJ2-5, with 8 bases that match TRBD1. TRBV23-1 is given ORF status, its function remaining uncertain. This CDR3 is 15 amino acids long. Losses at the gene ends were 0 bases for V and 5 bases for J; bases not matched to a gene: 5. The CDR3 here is CASSQSGTGEETQYF. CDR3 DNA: TGCGCCAGCAGTCAATCCGGGACAGGCGAGGAGACCCAGTACTTC.

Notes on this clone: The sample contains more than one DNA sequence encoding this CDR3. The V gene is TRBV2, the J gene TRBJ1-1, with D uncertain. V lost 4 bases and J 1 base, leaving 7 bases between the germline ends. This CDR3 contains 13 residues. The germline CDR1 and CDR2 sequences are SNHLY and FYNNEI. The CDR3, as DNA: TGTGCCAGCAGTGGAGAGGGGAACACTGAAGCTTTCTTT. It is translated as CASSGEGNTEAFF.

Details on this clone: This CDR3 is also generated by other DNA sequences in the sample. The CDR3 protein is CASSLLLAGSTDTQYF. CDR3 nucleotides: TGTGCCAGCAGCTTGCTACTAGCGGGGAGCACAGATACGCAGTATTTT. V is TRBV5-6 and J is TRBJ2-3, with 10 bases that match TRBD2. There are 16 residues in the CDR3. After removal of 1 base from V and 0 bases from J, the junction contained 2 bases not matched to a gene. Germline-derived CDR1 and CDR2 are SGHDT and YYEEEE.

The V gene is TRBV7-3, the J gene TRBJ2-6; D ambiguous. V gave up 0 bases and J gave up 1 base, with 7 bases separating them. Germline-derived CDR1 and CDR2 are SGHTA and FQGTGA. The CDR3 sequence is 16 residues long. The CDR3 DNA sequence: TGTGCCAGCAGCTTAACACGTCTATCTGGGGCCAACGTCCTGACTTTC. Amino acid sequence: CASSLTRLSGANVLTF. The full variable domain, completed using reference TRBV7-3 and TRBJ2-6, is GAGVSQTPSNKVTEKGKYVELRCDPISGHTALYWYRQSLGQGPEFLIYFQGTGAADDSGLPNDRFFAVRPEGSVSTLKIQRTERGDSAVYLCASSLTRLSGANVLTFGAGSRLTVL.

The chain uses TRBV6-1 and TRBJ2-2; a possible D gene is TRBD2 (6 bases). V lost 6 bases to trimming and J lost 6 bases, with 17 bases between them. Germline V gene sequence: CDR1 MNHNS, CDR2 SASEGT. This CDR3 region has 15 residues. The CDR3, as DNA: TGTGCCAGCAGCTCCACGGGACTCAGGCCCGGGGAGCTGTTTTTT. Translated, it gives CASSSTGLRPGELFF.

The CDR3 region has the DNA TGCGCCAGCACGTCAACCGGGACAGGGGGTCTTCGTATGTTCTTC. Protein product: CASTSTGTGGLRMFF. This chain connects TRBV5-1 to TRBJ2-1, with TRBD1 identical over 11 bases. Germline-derived CDR1 and CDR2 are SGHRS and YFSETQ. Unmatched junction bases numbered 17, after V lost 6 bases and J lost 15 bases. This CDR3 is built from 15 residues.

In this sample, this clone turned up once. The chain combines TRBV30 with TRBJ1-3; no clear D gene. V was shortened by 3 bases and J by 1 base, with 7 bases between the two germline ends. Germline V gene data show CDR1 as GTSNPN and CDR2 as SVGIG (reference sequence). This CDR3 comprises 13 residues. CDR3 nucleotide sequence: TGTGCCTGGAGCGGTTGGTCTGGAAACACCATATATTTT. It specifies CAWSGWSGNTIYF.

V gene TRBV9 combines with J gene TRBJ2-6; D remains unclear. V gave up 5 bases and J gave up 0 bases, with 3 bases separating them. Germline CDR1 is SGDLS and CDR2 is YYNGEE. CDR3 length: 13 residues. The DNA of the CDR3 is TGTGCCAGCAGAACCTCTGGGGCCAACGTCCTGACTTTC. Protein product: CASRTSGANVLTF.

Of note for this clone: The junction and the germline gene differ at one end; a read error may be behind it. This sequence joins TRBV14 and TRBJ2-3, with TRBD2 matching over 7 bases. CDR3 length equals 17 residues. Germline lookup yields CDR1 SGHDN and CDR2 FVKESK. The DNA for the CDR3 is TGTGCCGGCAGCCAAGATTTAGCGGGCCCTCCGGTAGATACGCAGTATTTT. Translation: CAGSQDLAGPPVDTQYF.

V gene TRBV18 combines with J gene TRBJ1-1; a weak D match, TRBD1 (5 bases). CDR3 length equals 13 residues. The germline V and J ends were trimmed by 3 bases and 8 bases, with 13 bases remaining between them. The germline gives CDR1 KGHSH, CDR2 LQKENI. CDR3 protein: CASSPPIRGEAFF. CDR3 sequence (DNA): TGTGCCAGCTCACCGCCCATTCGGGGCGAAGCTTTCTTT.

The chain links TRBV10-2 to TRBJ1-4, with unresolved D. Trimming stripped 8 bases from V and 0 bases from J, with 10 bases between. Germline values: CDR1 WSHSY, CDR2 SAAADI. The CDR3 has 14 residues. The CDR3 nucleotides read TGCGCCAGCTCTGCCTTTGCAACTAATGAAAAACTGTTTTTT. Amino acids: CASSAFATNEKLFF.

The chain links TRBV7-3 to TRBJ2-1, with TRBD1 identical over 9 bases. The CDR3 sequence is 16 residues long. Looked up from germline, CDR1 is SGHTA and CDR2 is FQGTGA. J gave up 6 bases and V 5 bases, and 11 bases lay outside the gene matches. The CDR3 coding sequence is TGTGCCAGCAGCCCCCGACGCCGGGACAGGGTCAATGAGCAGTTCTTC. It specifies CASSPRRRDRVNEQFF.

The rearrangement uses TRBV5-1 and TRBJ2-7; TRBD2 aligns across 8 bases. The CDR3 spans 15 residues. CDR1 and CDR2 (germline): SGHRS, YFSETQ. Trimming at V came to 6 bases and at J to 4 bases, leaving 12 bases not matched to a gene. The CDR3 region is CASTPGLAGLYEQYF. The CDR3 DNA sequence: TGCGCCAGCACCCCGGGGCTAGCGGGTCTATACGAGCAGTACTTC.

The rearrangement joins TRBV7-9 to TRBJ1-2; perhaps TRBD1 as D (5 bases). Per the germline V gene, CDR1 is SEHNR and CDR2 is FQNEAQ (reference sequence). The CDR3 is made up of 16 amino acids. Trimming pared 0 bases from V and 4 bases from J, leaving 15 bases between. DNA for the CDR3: TGTGCCAGCAGCTTAGCGAGGGGACCGTTCGTCTATGGCTACACCTTC. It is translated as CASSLARGPFVYGYTF.

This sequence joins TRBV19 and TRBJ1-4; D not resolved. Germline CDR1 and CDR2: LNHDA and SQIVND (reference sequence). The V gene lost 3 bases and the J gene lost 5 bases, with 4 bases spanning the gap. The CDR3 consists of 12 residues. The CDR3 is CASSIGNEKLFF. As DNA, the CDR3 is TGTGCCAGTAGTATTGGGAATGAAAAACTGTTTTTT. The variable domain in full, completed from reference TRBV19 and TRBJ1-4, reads DGGITQSPKYLFRKEGQNVTLSCEQNLNHDAMYWYRQDPGQGLRLIYYSQIVNDFQKGDIAEGYSVSREKKESFPLTVTSAQKNPTAFYLCASSIGNEKLFFGSGTQLSVL.

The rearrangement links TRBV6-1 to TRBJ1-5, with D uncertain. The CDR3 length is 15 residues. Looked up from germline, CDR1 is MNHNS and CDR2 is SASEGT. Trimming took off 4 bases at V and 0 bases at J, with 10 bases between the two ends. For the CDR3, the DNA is TGTGCCAGCAGTGTCGGGTTAAATAGCAATCAGCCCCAGCATTTT. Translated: CASSVGLNSNQPQHF.

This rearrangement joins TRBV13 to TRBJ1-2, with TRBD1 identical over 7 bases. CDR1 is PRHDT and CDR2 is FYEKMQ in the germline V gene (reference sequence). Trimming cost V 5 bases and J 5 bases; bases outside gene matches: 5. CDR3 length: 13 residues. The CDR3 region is CASSRDREYGYTF. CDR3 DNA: TGTGCCAGCAGCCGCGACAGGGAATATGGCTACACCTTC.

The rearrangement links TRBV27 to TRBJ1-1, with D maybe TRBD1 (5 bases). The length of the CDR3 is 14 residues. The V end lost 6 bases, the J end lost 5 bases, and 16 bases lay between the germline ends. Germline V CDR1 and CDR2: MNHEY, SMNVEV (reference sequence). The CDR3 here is CASSPGQGRTEAFF. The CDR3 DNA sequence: TGTGCCAGCAGCCCCGGTCAGGGCAGGACTGAAGCTTTCTTT.

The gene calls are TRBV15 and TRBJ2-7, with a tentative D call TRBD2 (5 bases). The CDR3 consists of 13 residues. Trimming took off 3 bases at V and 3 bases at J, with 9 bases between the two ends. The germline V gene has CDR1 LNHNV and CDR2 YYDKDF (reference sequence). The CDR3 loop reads CATSRRANYEQYF. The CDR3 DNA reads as TGTGCCACCAGCAGGAGGGCAAACTACGAGCAGTACTTC.

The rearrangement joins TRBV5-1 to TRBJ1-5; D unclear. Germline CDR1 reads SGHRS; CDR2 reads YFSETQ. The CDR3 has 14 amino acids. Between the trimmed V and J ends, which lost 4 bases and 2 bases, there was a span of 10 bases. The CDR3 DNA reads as TGCGCCAGCAGCCTGGACGGAGGCAATCAGCCCCAGCATTTT. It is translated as CASSLDGGNQPQHF.

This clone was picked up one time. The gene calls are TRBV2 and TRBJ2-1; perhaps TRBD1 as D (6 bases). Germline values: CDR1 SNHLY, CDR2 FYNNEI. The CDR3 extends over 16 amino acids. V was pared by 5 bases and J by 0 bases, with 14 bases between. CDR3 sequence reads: CASSRGHLSSYNEQFF. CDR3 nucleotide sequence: TGTGCCAGCAGTAGGGGACACCTGAGCTCCTACAATGAGCAGTTCTTC.